This TCR beta chain originates from a study of T cell repertoires in cytomegalovirus infection. Overall study: Matching HLA type, along with CMV infection, was indicated by public TCR beta signatures. Study-wide findings and caveats: The ex vivo response was dominated by HLA-C-restricted CMV-specific TCR beta clonotypes. Carriers of CMV plus the relevant HLA were identified by cumulative public TCR beta family frequency.

TCRdb recomputed calls from the reads with MiXCR, one row per CDR3 protein. The table includes about 740,000 distinct CDR3 sequences, 35% to 40% detected once. This CDR3 spans 18 amino acids. CDR1 is MNHEY, CDR2 SMNVEV, per germline (reference sequence). V gave up 3 bases and J gave up 1 base, with 19 bases separating them. Notes on this clonotype: Its antigen remains unknown.

This chain connects TRBV27 to TRBJ2-4, with D perhaps TRBD2 (5 bases). The sequence derives from a human donor in good health (CMV status not recorded). Some clones in this sample may be carry-over from other donors' samples. The sequencing input was PBMCs. CDR3 amino acids: CASSFSSLPWEAKNIQYF. CDR3 nucleotides: TGTGCCAGCAGTTTTTCGAGTCTCCCATGGGAGGCCAAAAACATTCAGTACTTC.